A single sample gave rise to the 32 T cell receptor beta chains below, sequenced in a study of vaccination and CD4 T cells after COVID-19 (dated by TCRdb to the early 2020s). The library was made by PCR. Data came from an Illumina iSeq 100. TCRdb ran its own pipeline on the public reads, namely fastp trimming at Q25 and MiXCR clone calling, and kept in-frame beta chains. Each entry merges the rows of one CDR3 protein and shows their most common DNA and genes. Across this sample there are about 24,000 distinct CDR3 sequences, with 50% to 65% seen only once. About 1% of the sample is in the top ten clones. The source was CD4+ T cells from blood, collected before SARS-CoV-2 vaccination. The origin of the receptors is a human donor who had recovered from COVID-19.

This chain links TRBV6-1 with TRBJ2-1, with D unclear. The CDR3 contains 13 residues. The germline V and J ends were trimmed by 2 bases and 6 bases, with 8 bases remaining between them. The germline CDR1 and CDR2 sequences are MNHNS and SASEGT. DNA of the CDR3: TGTGCCAGCAGTGAATTAAAGCGCAATGAGCAGTTCTTC. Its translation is CASSELKRNEQFF.

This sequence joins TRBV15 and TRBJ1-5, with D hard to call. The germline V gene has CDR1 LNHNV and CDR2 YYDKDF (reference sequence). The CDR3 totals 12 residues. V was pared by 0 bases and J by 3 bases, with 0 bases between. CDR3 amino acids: CATSRDNQPQHF. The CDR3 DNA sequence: TGTGCCACCAGCAGAGACAATCAGCCCCAGCATTTT.

The CDR3, as DNA: TGTGCCAGTAGTGCATCGAGCGGGAGCCCTACCTACGAGCAGTACTTC. Its protein product is CASSASSGSPTYEQYF. The chain is built from TRBV19 and TRBJ2-7, with 8 positions matching TRBD2. The CDR3 consists of 16 residues. Unmatched junction bases numbered 11, after V lost 5 bases and J lost 2 bases. Germline CDR1 is LNHDA and CDR2 is SQIVND (reference sequence). Filled out from reference TRBV19 and TRBJ2-7, the complete variable domain reads DGGITQSPKYLFRKEGQNVTLSCEQNLNHDAMYWYRQDPGQGLRLIYYSQIVNDFQKGDIAEGYSVSREKKESFPLTVTSAQKNPTAFYLCASSASSGSPTYEQYFGPGTRLTVT.

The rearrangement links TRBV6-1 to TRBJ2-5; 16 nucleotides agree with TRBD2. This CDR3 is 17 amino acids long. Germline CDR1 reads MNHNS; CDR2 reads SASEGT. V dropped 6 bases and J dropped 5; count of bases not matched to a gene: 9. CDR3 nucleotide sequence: TGTGCCAGCAGGCCCTCGGGACTAGCGGGAGGGTTGGAGACCCAGTACTTC. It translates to CASRPSGLAGGLETQYF.

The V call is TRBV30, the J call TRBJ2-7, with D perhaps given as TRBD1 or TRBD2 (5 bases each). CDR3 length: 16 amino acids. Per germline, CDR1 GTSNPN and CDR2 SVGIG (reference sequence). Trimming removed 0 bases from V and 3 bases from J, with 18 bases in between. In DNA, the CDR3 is TGTGCCTGGAGTGTACCTAAAACCGGGGCCCACTACGAGCAGTACTTC. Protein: CAWSVPKTGAHYEQYF.

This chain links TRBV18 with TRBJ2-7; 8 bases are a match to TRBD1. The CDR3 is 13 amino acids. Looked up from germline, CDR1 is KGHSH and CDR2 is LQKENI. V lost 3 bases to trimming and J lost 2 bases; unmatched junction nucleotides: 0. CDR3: CASSPDRAYEQYF. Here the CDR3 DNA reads TGTGCCAGCTCACCGGACAGGGCCTACGAGCAGTACTTC.

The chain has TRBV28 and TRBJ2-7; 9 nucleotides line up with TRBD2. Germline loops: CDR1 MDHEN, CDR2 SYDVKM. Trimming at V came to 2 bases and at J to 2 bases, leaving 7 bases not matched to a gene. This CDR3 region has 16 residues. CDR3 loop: CASSLDGAGGTYEQYF. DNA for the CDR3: TGTGCCAGCAGTTTAGACGGAGCGGGAGGTACCTACGAGCAGTACTTC.

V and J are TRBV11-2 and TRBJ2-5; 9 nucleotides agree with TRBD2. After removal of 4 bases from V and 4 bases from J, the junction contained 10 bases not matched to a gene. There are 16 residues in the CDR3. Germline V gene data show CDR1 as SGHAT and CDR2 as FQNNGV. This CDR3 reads CASSSGAGGRGETQYF. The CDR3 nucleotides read TGTGCCAGCAGCTCAGGCGCGGGCGGGAGGGGAGAGACCCAGTACTTC. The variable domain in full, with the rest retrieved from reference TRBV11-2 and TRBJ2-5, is EAGVAQSPRYKIIEKRQSVAFWCNPISGHATLYWYQQILGQGPKLLIQFQNNGVVDDSQLPKDRFSAERLKGVDSTLKIQPAKLEDSAVYLCASSSGAGGRGETQYFGPGTRLLVL.

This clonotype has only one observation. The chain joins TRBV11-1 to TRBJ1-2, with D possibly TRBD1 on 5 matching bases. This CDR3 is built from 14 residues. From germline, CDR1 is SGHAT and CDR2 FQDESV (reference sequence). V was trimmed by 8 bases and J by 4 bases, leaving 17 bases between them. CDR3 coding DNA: TGTGCCAGCTCACCGGACACTCTCGGCTATGGCTACACCTTC. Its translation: CASSPDTLGYGYTF.

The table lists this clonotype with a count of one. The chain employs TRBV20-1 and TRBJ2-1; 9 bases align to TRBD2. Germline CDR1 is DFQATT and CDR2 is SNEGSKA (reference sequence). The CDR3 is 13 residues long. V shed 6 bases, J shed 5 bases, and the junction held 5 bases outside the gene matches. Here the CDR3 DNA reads TGCAGTGCAGTCAGGACTAGCGACAATGAGCAGTTCTTC. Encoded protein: CSAVRTSDNEQFF.

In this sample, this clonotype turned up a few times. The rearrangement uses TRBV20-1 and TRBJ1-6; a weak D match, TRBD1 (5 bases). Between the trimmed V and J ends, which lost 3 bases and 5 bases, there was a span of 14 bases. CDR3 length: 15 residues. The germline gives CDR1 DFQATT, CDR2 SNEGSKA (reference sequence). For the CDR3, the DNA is TGCAGTGCTAGGAGGGACGGAAGAAATAATTCACCCCTCCACTTT. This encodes CSARRDGRNNSPLHF.

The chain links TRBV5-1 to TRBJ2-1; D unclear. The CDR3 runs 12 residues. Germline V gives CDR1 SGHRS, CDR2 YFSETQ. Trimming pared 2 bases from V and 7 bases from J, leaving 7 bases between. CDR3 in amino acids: CASSFLENEQFF. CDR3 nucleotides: TGCGCCAGCAGCTTTTTGGAGAATGAGCAGTTCTTC.

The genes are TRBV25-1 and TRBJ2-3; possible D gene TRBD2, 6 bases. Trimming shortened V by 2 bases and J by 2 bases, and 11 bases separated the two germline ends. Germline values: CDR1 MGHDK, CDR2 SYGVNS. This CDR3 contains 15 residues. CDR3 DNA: TGTGCCAGCAGTGAAGGGGGGTCCCCCACAGATACGCAGTATTTT. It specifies CASSEGGSPTDTQYF.

The CDR3 DNA sequence: TGTGCCAGCAGCTTAACGGGGGGCGCAAGCTCCTACAATGAGCAGTTCTTC. This encodes CASSLTGGASSYNEQFF. The V and J genes are TRBV7-3 and TRBJ2-1, with D possibly called TRBD1 or TRBD2 (6 bases each). This CDR3 comprises 17 residues. Looked up from germline, CDR1 is SGHTA and CDR2 is FQGTGA. Trimming removed 0 bases at V and 0 bases at J, with 12 bases between.

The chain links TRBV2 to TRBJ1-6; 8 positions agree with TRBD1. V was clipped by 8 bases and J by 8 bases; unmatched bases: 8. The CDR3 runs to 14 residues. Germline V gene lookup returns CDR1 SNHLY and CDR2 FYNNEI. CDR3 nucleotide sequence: TGTGCCAGCTCCCGGGACAGGCAAGATTCACCCCTCCACTTT. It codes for CASSRDRQDSPLHF. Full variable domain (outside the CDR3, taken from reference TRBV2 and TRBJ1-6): EPEVTQTPSHQVTQMGQEVILRCVPISNHLYFYWYRQILGQKVEFLVSFYNNEISEKSEIFDDQFSVERPDGSNFTLKIRSTKLEDSAMYFCASSRDRQDSPLHFGNGTRLTVT.

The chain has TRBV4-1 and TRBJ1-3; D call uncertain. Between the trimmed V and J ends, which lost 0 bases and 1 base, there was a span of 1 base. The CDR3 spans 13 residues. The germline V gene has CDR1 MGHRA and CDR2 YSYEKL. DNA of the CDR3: TGCGCCAGCAGCCAAGAATCTGGAAACACCATATATTTT. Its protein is CASSQESGNTIYF.

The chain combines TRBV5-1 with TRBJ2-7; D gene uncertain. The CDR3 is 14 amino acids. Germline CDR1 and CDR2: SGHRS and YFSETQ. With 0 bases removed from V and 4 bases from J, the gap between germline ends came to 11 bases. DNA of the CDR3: TGCGCCAGCAGCTTGGACTCGGATCGGTACGAGCAGTACTTC. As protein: CASSLDSDRYEQYF.

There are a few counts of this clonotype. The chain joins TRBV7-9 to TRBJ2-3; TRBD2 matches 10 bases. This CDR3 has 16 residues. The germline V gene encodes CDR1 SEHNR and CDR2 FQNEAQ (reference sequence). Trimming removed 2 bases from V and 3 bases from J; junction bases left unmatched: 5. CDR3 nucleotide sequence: TGTGCCAGCAGCTTACTAGCGGGAGTGTCAACAGATACGCAGTATTTT. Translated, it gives CASSLLAGVSTDTQYF.

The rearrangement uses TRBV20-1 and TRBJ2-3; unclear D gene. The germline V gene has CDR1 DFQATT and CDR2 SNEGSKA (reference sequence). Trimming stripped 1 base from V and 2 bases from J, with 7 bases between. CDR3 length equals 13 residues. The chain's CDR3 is CSARVLATDTQYF. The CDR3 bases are TGCAGTGCTAGAGTTTTAGCCACAGATACGCAGTATTTT.

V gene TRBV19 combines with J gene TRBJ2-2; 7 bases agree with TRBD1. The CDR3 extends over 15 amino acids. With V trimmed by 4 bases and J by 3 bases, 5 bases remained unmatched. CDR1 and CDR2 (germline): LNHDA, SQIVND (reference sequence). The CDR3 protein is CASSRSGQYTGELFF. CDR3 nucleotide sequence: TGTGCCAGTAGTAGATCGGGACAGTACACCGGGGAGCTGTTTTTT.

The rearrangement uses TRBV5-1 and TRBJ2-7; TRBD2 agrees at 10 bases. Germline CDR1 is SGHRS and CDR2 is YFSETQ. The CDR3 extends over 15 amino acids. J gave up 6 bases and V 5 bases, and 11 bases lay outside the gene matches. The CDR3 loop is CASSTLAGLGGEQYF. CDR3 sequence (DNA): TGCGCCAGCAGTACACTAGCGGGACTCGGGGGCGAGCAGTACTTC.

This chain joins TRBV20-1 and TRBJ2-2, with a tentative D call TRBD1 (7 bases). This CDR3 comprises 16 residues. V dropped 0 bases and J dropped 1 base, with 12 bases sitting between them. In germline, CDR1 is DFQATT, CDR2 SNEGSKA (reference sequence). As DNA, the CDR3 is TGCAGTGCTAGAGACCCGCAGGGGGGGAACACCGGGGAGCTGTTTTTT. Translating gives CSARDPQGGNTGELFF.

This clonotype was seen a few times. The CDR3 is CATSPILGVGTGELFF. Written as DNA, the CDR3 is TGTGCCACCAGCCCTATTCTAGGGGTGGGGACCGGGGAGCTGTTTTTT. The gene calls are TRBV27 and TRBJ2-2, with D maybe TRBD1 (5 bases). V lost 10 bases and J 5 bases, leaving 23 bases between the germline ends. Germline values: CDR1 MNHEY, CDR2 SMNVEV (reference sequence). The CDR3 is 16 amino acids.

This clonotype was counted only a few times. The CDR3 DNA sequence: TGCAGTGGGTCGGGAGTCAGTTACAATGAGCAGTTCTTC. Protein product: CSGSGVSYNEQFF. The V gene is TRBV20-1, the J gene TRBJ2-1, with a possible D match to TRBD2 (6 bases). There are 13 residues in the CDR3. V was cut by 7 bases and J by 4 bases, with 14 bases left in between. Germline V CDR1 and CDR2: DFQATT, SNEGSKA (reference sequence).

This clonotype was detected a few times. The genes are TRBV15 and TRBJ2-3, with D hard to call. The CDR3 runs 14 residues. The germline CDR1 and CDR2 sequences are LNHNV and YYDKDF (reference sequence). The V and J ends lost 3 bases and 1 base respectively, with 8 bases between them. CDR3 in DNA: TGTGCCACCAGCAGTCCCCCAGGCACAGATACGCAGTATTTT. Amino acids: CATSSPPGTDTQYF.

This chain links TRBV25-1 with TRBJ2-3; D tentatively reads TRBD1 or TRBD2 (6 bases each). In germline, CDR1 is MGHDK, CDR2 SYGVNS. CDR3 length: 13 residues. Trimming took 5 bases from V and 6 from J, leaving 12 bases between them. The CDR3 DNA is TGTGCCAGCAGTTTAGGGGGGCGCGATACGCAGTATTTT. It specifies CASSLGGRDTQYF.

In DNA form, the CDR3 reads TGTGCCACCAGTGATCCCGGGGTTAAGGAGCAGTACTTC. Translating gives CATSDPGVKEQYF. The chain combines TRBV24-1 with TRBJ2-7; possible D gene TRBD2, 5 bases. CDR3 length: 13 residues. The germline V and J ends were trimmed by 3 bases and 7 bases, with 12 bases remaining between them. The V gene's germline CDR1 is KGHDR and CDR2 SFDVKD.

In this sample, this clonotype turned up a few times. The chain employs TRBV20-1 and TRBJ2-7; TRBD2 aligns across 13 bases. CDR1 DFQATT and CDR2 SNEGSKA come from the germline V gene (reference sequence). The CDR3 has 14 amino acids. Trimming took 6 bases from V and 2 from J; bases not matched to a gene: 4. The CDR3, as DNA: TGCAGTGCCGCGACTAGCGGGAGGCCCTACGAGCAGTACTTC. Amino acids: CSAATSGRPYEQYF.

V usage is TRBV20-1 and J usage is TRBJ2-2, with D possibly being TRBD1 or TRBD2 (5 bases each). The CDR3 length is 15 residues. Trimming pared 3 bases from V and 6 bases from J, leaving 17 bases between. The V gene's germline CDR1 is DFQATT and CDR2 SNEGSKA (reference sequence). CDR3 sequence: CSASNQGYGAGELFF. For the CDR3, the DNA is TGCAGTGCTAGTAATCAGGGTTACGGGGCCGGGGAGCTGTTTTTT.

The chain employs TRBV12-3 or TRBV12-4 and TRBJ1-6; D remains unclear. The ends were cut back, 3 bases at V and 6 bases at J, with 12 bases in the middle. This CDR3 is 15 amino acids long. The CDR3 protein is CASSFLRGTNSPLHF. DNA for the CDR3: TGTGCCAGCAGTTTTCTACGGGGAACTAATTCACCCCTCCACTTT.

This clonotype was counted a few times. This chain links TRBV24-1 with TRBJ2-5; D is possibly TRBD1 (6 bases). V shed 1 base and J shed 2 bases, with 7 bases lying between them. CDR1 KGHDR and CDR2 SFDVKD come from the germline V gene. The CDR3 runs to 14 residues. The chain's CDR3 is CATSDLTGQETQYF. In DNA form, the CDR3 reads TGTGCCACCAGTGATTTAACAGGGCAAGAGACCCAGTACTTC.

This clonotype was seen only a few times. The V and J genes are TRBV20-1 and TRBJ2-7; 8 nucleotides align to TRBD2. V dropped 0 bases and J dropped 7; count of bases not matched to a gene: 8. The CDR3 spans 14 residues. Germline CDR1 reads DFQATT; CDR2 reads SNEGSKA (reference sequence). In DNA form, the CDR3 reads TGCAGTGCTAGAGATACAGCGGGAGTGTATGAGCAGTACTTC. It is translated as CSARDTAGVYEQYF.